The 13 T cell receptor beta chains below come from one sample, sequenced in a study of neurological immune-mediated disorders. Regarding time point: longitudinal time-point 3. TCRdb reprocessed the 5' RACE reads via MiXCR and lists one record per CDR3 protein. This table holds approximately 100,000 distinct CDR3 sequences, 10% to 13% found once. The specimen was PBMCs. The receptors originated from a female donor with HTLV-1-associated myelopathy (HAM/TSP).

A word on this clonotype: This may be a read error, as it is one base from a much larger clone. The chain couples TRBV29-1 to TRBJ2-2, with D perhaps TRBD1 or TRBD2 (5 bases each). CDR1 SQVTM and CDR2 ANQGSEA come from the germline V gene. This CDR3 has 14 amino acids. The CDR3 DNA reads as TGCAGCGTTGATACCGGGACGAACACCGGGGAGCTGTGTTTT. Amino acid sequence: CSVDTGTNTGELCF.

This clonotype was counted at least ten times. The chain couples TRBV5-1 to TRBJ2-1, with 10 bases identical to TRBD1. Looked up from germline, CDR1 is SGHRS and CDR2 is YFSETQ. V shed 5 bases, J shed 7 bases, and the junction held 6 bases outside the gene matches. This CDR3 spans 14 amino acids. The CDR3 DNA reads as TGCGCCAGCAGTTTTCGGACAGGGGGGAATGAGCAGTTCTTC. Translated, it gives CASSFRTGGNEQFF.

In the case of this clonotype: This may be a read error, as it is one base from a much larger clone. The rearrangement links TRBV6-5 to TRBJ1-1; 8 bases fit TRBD1. The germline CDR1 and CDR2 sequences are MNHEY and SVGAGI. This CDR3 spans 14 amino acids. CDR3: CVSSYSGTGKEAFF. CDR3 nucleotide sequence: TGTGTCAGCAGTTACTCCGGGACAGGAAAAGAAGCTTTCTTT.

This clonotype was observed at least ten times. This rearrangement joins TRBV5-4 to TRBJ2-7; D tentatively reads TRBD1 or TRBD2 (7 bases each). CDR3 length: 15 residues. CDR1 is SGHNT, CDR2 YYREEE, per germline (reference sequence). V lost 4 bases and J 2 bases, leaving 16 bases between the germline ends. DNA for the CDR3: TGTGCCAGCAGCCCTCAGGGGGGGGGTACCTACGAGCAGTACTTC. This sequence encodes CASSPQGGGTYEQYF.

About this clonotype: Just one base apart from a much larger clone, this may be a read error. The chain uses TRBV7-7 and TRBJ2-2, with D perhaps matching TRBD2 (6 bases). This CDR3 comprises 13 residues. Per germline, CDR1 SSHAT and CDR2 FNYEAQ (reference sequence). The CDR3 nucleotides are TGTGCCAGCAGCTTATCCCATGGCGGGGATCTGTTTTTT. Its protein product is CASSLSHGGDLFF.

This clonotype was recorded many times. A read error may account for a junction end that differs from germline. V is TRBV15 and J is TRBJ2-3, with 10 bases identical to TRBD2. The CDR3 length is 15 residues. Germline CDR1 LNHNV, CDR2 YYDKDF (reference sequence). The CDR3 sequence is CATSRAGGAIDTQYF. The CDR3, as DNA: TGTGCTACCAGCAGAGCGGGGGGGGCCATAGATACGCAGTATTTT.

At least ten counts were recorded for this clonotype. The rearrangement uses TRBV20-1 and TRBJ2-5; TRBD1 aligns across 7 bases. The CDR3 is 15 residues long. The V gene's germline CDR1 is DFQATT and CDR2 SNEGSKA (reference sequence). The junction had 12 bases not matched to a gene; V was cut back by 3 bases and J by 5 bases. Written as DNA, the CDR3 is TGCAGTGCTAGCCGAGGGGCAGGGGGTAGGGAGACCCAGTACTTC. The encoded protein is CSASRGAGGRETQYF.

The table lists this clonotype with many counts. The chain carries TRBV5-5 and TRBJ1-3, with D hard to call. Trimming left V 0 bases short and J 0 bases short, with 7 bases between. This CDR3 is 15 amino acids long. The V gene's germline CDR1 is SGHKS and CDR2 YYEKEE (reference sequence). In DNA, the CDR3 is TGTGCCAGCAGCTTGGAAGCGTACTCTGGAAACACCATATATTTT. It encodes CASSLEAYSGNTIYF.

This chain connects TRBV5-1 to TRBJ1-3; D gene unclear. Germline V gene sequence: CDR1 SGHRS, CDR2 YFSETQ. The V gene lost 4 bases and the J gene lost 0 bases, with 11 bases spanning the gap. This CDR3 is 15 amino acids long. Here the CDR3 reads CASSGDGSSGNTIYF. The CDR3 nucleotides are TGCGCCAGCAGCGGTGACGGTTCCTCTGGAAACACCATATATTTT.

This clonotype was counted a few times. The junction departs from the called germline gene at one end, perhaps through a read error. The genes are TRBV15 and TRBJ2-1, with 9 bases that match TRBD1. The CDR3 contains 13 residues. CDR1 is LNHNV and CDR2 is YYDKDF in the germline V gene (reference sequence). The CDR3 nucleotides are TGTGCTACCAGCAGAGACAGGGGGACTGAGCAGTTCTTC. It yields the protein CATSRDRGTEQFF. Supplemented by reference TRBV15 and TRBJ2-1, the full variable domain reads DAMVIQNPRYQVTQFGKPVTLSCSQTLNHNVMYWYQQKSSQAPKLLFHYYDKDFNNEADTPDNFQSRRPNTSFCFLDIRSPGLGDTAMYLCATSRDRGTEQFFGPGTRLTVL.

This clonotype was observed many times. This sequence joins TRBV6-6 and TRBJ2-7, with a tentative D call TRBD1 (6 bases). Trimming shortened V by 2 bases and J by 5 bases, and 13 bases separated the two germline ends. Per germline, CDR1 MNHNY and CDR2 SVGAGI (reference sequence). This CDR3 has 14 amino acids. CDR3 bases: TGTGCCAGCAGTTACCCCGCAGGGGACCACGAGCAGTACTTC. This gives the protein CASSYPAGDHEQYF.

Many counts were recorded for this clonotype. This sequence joins TRBV2 and TRBJ2-2; no clear D gene. CDR3 length: 13 amino acids. V was cut by 8 bases and J by 5 bases, with 12 bases left in between. Germline loops: CDR1 SNHLY, CDR2 FYNNEI. This chain's CDR3 is CASRKETTGELFF. The CDR3 nucleotides read TGTGCCAGCCGGAAGGAGACTACCGGGGAGCTGTTTTTT.

In its sample, this clonotype was seen a few times. This rearrangement joins TRBV21-1 to TRBJ1-5. TRBV21-1 is a listed pseudogene. The CDR3 length is 21 residues. The chain's CDR3 is CASSKPEGTGPPRGGNQPQHF. The CDR3 DNA sequence: TGTGCCAGCAGCAAACCGGAGGGGACGGGGCCTCCGAGGGGTGGCAATCAGCCCCAGCATTTT.